Listed below are T cell receptor beta chains from one sample, sequenced in a study of identical twins. Using its own MiXCR run on the 5' RACE reads, TCRdb lists one record per CDR3 protein. The sample carries some 320,000 distinct CDR3 sequences, approximately 13% recorded once. These data are also associated with another study on yellow fever vaccine responses in identical twins.

The material sequenced was CD8+ T cells sorted from blood. These receptors came from a woman aged 18 to 35 in good health. Both conserved end residues are part of each CDR3. The D gene is left open where the match is weak. Only part of the rows carry a size: once, few, many, or a class if the clone is expanded.

TRBJ2-3 TRBV6-5 NA NA TGTGCCAGCAGTTACTCGAGGGCCACAGATACGCAGTATTTT CASSYSRATDTQYF
TRBJ1-1 TRBV12-3/TRBV12-4 NA NA TGTGCCAGCAGTGCGGACAGAAGGGTAGCTTTCTTT CASSADRRVAFF
TRBJ2-1 TRBV7-9 NA few TGTGCCAGCGGAATCCCAGTGGACGCAAACAATGAGCAGTTCTTC CASGIPVDANNEQFF
TRBJ1-6 TRBV7-8 NA NA TGTGCCAGCAGACCCAGGGGCAAGGGGGGTAATTCACCCCTCCACTTT CASRPRGKGGNSPLHF
TRBJ2-2 TRBV6-1 NA NA TGTGCCAGCAGTCCCACATTGACCGGGGAGCTGTTTTTT CASSPTLTGELFF
TRBJ2-3 TRBV5-6 TRBD1 few TGTGCCAGCAGCTTGGCGCCGGGACAGGGTGGTAGCACAGATACGCAGTATTTT CASSLAPGQGGSTDTQYF
TRBJ2-7 TRBV5-1 TRBD2 NA TGCGCCAGCAGCTTGGCAGCGGGAGGGCATTACGAGCAGTACTTC CASSLAAGGHYEQYF
TRBJ2-1 TRBV29-1 TRBD1 few TGCAGCGTTTTAGGACAGGGGTTATTAGGCTCCTACAATGAGCAGTTCTTC CSVLGQGLLGSYNEQFF
TRBJ2-2 TRBV28 NA NA TGTGCCAGCAGTCGGGCCAGGGGGAACACCGGGGAGCTGTTTTTT CASSRARGNTGELFF
TRBJ1-2 TRBV9 NA few TGTGCCAGCAGCGTAGACACAGGACGGAACTATGGCTACACCTTC CASSVDTGRNYGYTF
TRBJ1-1 TRBV11-1 TRBD1 few TGTGCCAGCAGCTTATTTAACCGGGACAGGGGAAGGAGGACTGAAGCTTTCTTT CASSLFNRDRGRRTEAFF
TRBJ1-2 TRBV12-3/TRBV12-4 TRBD1 NA TGTGCCAGCAGTACAGGACAGGAAAACTATGGCTACACCTTC CASSTGQENYGYTF
TRBJ2-5 TRBV28 TRBD1 NA TGTGCCAGCAGGACGGGACAGGGGCAGACCCAGTACTTC CASRTGQGQTQYF
TRBJ2-1 TRBV7-6 NA NA TGTGCCAGCAGCCCCGAGGGGTGGAATGAGCAGTTCTTC CASSPEGWNEQFF
TRBJ1-5 TRBV7-2 TRBD1 few TGTGCCAGCAGCTTAGATGGGACAGGGTATGGTCAGCCCCAGCATTTT CASSLDGTGYGQPQHF
TRBJ2-3 TRBV24-1 NA few TGTGCCACCAGTGATTTGGAGGGGGATACGCAGTATTTT CATSDLEGDTQYF
TRBJ2-1 TRBV29-1 NA few TGCAGCGTCGGTCCATTTGGACGAAACAATGAGCAGTTCTTC CSVGPFGRNNEQFF
TRBJ1-5 TRBV2 NA few TGTGCCAGCAGTGAACAGGGTTGGGATAGCAATCAGCCCCAGCATTTT CASSEQGWDSNQPQHF
TRBJ2-7 TRBV6-4 TRBD2 few TGTGCCAGCAGTGTGGTAGCGGGAGGTCAAGCCTACGAGCAGTACTTC CASSVVAGGQAYEQYF
TRBJ2-5 TRBV4-1 TRBD2 NA TGCGCCAGCAGCCAAGAAAGCGGGGGCCACCAAGAGACCCAGTACTTC CASSQESGGHQETQYF
TRBJ2-7 TRBV28 NA NA TGTGCCAGCAGTTCCGGAGATTCTAGTGTCTCCTACGAGCAGTACTTC CASSSGDSSVSYEQYF
TRBJ2-7 TRBV9 TRBD1 NA TGTGCCAGCAGCGATGGGGACAGCTCCTACGAGCAGTACTTC CASSDGDSSYEQYF
TRBJ2-7 TRBV7-9 TRBD2 many TGTGCCAGCCGGGAGGGGGGAACCTACGAGCAGTACTTC CASREGGTYEQYF
TRBJ1-5 TRBV7-8 NA few TGTGCCAGCAGCTTTTTAAAAACAAGCAATCAGCCCCAGCATTTT CASSFLKTSNQPQHF
TRBJ2-2 TRBV12-3/TRBV12-4 NA NA TGTGCCAGCAGTTTTCTTGTGTCCGGGGAGCTGTTTTTT CASSFLVSGELFF
TRBJ2-5 TRBV6-1 TRBD1 few TGTGCCAGCAGAACAGGGACAGAGGTACAAGAGACCCAGTACTTC CASRTGTEVQETQYF
TRBJ2-1 TRBV5-1 TRBD1 many TGCGCCAGCAGCTCTTCCGACAGGGGAGGAGATGAGCAGTTCTTC CASSSSDRGGDEQFF
TRBJ2-3 TRBV14 NA few TGTGCCAGCAGCCAAGATGACCACCGAGGCACAGATACGCAGTATTTT CASSQDDHRGTDTQYF
TRBJ2-7 TRBV16 NA NA TGTGCCAGCAGCCAATCTAGTCAGTTATATTACGAGCAGTACTTC CASSQSSQLYYEQYF
TRBJ2-5 TRBV5-1 TRBD1 few TGCGCCAGCAGCGAGGACAGGGTAGAGACCCAGTACTTC CASSEDRVETQYF
TRBJ2-1 TRBV6-5 TRBD2 few TGTGCCAGCAGTTTTTCTAGCGGAGATTACAATGAGCAGTTCTTC CASSFSSGDYNEQFF
TRBJ2-2 TRBV3-1 NA NA TGTGCCAGCAGCACGGGACGGACCGGGGAGCTGTTTTTT CASSTGRTGELFF
TRBJ2-1 TRBV3-1 TRBD2 few TGTGCCAGCAGCCAAGGGGCTAGCGGGATCCAGCGGGGTCGTAATGAGCAGTTCTTC CASSQGASGIQRGRNEQFF
TRBJ2-7 TRBV19 NA NA TGTGCCAGTAGCTACAGCGTCAGTTACGAGCAGTACTTC CASSYSVSYEQYF
TRBJ2-5 TRBV7-9 NA NA TGTGCCAGCAGCTTTATAGGTGTCGGAGAGACCCAGTACTTC CASSFIGVGETQYF
TRBJ2-1 TRBV12-3/TRBV12-4 TRBD1 few TGTGCCAGCAGTTTTGGGAGTGACAGGGGGATAGCCACCTTCTACAATGAGCAGTTCTTC CASSFGSDRGIATFYNEQFF
TRBJ2-2 TRBV3-1 NA few TGTGCCAGCAGCCAAGCCATTAACACCGGGGAGCTGTTTTTT CASSQAINTGELFF
TRBJ2-1 TRBV25-1 NA NA TGTGCCAGCAGTGAATATACAGGGTTCCACAATGAGCAGTTCTTC CASSEYTGFHNEQFF
TRBJ2-5 TRBV19 TRBD2 few TGTGCCAGTAGTATAGATAGCGGGAGTACAGAGACCCAGTACTTC CASSIDSGSTETQYF
TRBJ1-1 TRBV20-1 TRBD1 NA TGCAGTGCCATACCCGGTGAGGGGGCACCTGAAGCTTTCTTT CSAIPGEGAPEAFF
TRBJ1-2 TRBV7-8 TRBD1 NA TGTGCCAGCAGCCCGATAGGGACAGGGGTTGGCTACACCTTC CASSPIGTGVGYTF
TRBJ2-3 TRBV27 NA few TGTGCCAGCAGTGATAACCCTCTAAGTAGCACAGATACGCAGTATTTT CASSDNPLSSTDTQYF
TRBJ2-1 TRBV3-1 TRBD2 few TGTGCCAGCAGCCCCTACCCGACTAGCGGGGGGACAAATGAGCAGTTCTTC CASSPYPTSGGTNEQFF
TRBJ2-6 TRBV12-3/TRBV12-4 NA few TGTGCCAGCAGTTTAGGGGGAGGAACTGGGGCCAACGTCCTGACTTTC CASSLGGGTGANVLTF
TRBJ2-2 TRBV7-2 NA NA TGTGCCAGCAGCTTAAGCCACAGCCCGGGGTACCCCGGGGAGCTGTTTTTT CASSLSHSPGYPGELFF
TRBJ2-1 TRBV7-8 TRBD2 few TGTGCCAGCAGCTTAGGTGGGAGCGGGAGGGCCCTCTACAATGAGCAGTTCTTC CASSLGGSGRALYNEQFF
TRBJ2-5 TRBV7-8 NA NA TGTGCCAGCAGCCCGCCTCACAGGGATCCACAAGAGACCCAGTACTTC CASSPPHRDPQETQYF